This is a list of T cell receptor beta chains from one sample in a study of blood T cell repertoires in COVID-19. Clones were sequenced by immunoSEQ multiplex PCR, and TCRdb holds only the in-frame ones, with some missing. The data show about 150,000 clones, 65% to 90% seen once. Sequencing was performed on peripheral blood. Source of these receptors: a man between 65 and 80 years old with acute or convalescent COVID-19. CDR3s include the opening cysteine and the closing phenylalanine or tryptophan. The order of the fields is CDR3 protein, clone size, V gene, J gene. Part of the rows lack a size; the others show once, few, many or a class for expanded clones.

CDR3: CASSLAGVGNTGELFF
size: -
V: TRBV7-3
J: TRBJ2-2

CDR3: CASSPGLAGGLTDTQYF
size: -
V: TRBV5-1
J: TRBJ2-3

CDR3: CASSEQGSRNQPQHF
size: -
V: TRBV9
J: TRBJ1-5

CDR3: CASSHRLDTDTQYF
size: -
V: TRBV11-2
J: TRBJ2-3

CDR3: CASSLGGQGNQPQHF
size: few
V: TRBV7-9
J: TRBJ1-5

CDR3: CASSSWTSGRQDTQYF
size: -
V: TRBV19
J: TRBJ2-3

CDR3: CASSLAPGGAGANVLTF
size: -
V: TRBV5-1
J: TRBJ2-6

CDR3: CASSLGTGVASEQYF
size: -
V: TRBV7-9
J: TRBJ2-7

CDR3: CASRGDYEQFF
size: -
V: TRBV28
J: TRBJ2-1

CDR3: CASSPSTGPYEQYF
size: -
V: TRBV27
J: TRBJ2-7

CDR3: CASSHYSYEQYF
size: -
V: TRBV14
J: TRBJ2-7

CDR3: CASSELLGGSEKLFF
size: -
V: TRBV2
J: TRBJ1-4

CDR3: CASSPTGPSYGYTF
size: -
V: TRBV5-1
J: TRBJ1-2

CDR3: CASSVAGVDTEAFF
size: -
V: TRBV9
J: TRBJ1-1

CDR3: CASWTVPLEQYF
size: -
V: TRBV28
J: TRBJ2-7

CDR3: CASTPGGLEVGWNTGELFF
size: -
V: TRBV9
J: TRBJ2-2

CDR3: CASSELAGGTTDTQYF
size: -
V: TRBV6-1
J: TRBJ2-3

CDR3: CASSPDGGGYNEQFF
size: -
V: TRBV7-7
J: TRBJ2-1

CDR3: CAISSSPGLGGYEQYF
size: -
V: TRBV10-3
J: TRBJ2-7

CDR3: CASSLLGLEQFF
size: -
V: TRBV27
J: TRBJ2-1

CDR3: CASSRGTGGPSGTAYEQYF
size: -
V: TRBV18
J: TRBJ2-7

CDR3: CAGSLGLAGNNEQFF
size: -
V: TRBV27
J: TRBJ2-1